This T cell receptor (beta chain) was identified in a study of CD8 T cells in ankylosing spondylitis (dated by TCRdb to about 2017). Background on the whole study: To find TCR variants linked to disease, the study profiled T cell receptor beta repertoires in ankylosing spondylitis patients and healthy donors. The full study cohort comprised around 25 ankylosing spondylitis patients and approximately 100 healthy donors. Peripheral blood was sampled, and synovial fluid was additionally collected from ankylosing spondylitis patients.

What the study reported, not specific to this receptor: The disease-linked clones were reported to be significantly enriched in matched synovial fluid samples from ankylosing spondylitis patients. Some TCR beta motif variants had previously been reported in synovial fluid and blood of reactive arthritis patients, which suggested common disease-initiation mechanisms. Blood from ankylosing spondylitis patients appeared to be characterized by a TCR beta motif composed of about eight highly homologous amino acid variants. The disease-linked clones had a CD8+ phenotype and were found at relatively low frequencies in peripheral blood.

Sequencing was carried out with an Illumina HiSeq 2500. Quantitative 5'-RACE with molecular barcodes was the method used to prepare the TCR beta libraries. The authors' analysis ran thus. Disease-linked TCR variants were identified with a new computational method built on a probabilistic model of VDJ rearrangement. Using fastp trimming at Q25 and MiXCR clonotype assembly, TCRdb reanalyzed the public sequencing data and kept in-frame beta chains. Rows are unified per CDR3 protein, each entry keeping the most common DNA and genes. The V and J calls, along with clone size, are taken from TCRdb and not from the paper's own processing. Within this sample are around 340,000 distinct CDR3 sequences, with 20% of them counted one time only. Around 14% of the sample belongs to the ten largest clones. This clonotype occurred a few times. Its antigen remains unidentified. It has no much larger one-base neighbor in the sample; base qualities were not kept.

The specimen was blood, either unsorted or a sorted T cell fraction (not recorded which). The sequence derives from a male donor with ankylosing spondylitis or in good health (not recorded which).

The base sequence is TGTGCCAGCAGCCCCGGACTAGCGGGGATAACCTACGAGCAGTACTTC. Translated, this gives CASSPGLAGITYEQYF. The chain was built from TRBV11-2 and TRBJ2-7, with 12 central nucleotides matching TRBD2. V and J are trimmed by 5 bases and 2 bases, and the gene matches miss 7 bases of the junction. CDR1 and CDR2 are drawn from the germline V gene: SGHAT, FQNNGV. The CDR3 contains 16 residues, cysteine and phenylalanine counted. The retained sequence is limited to the CDR3, 48 bases, with the frame set at the first base.